The clone carrying this T cell receptor (beta chain) occurred a few times. Given a much more abundant clone one base away, this may be a read error. A modified ARM-PCR protocol with three rounds of nested PCR amplified TCRbeta. TCRdb recomputed calls from the multiplex PCR reads with MiXCR, one row per CDR3 protein. The sample consists of 80,000 or so distinct CDR3 sequences, roughly 80% of them appearing once. The data originate from a study of tumor and adjacent non-tumor tissue in lung cancer. The CDR3 runs 12 residues. CDR1 MNHNY and CDR2 SVGAGI come from the germline V gene (reference sequence). This sample's RNA came from whole unsorted tissue. The normal lung tissue was taken more than 3 cm from the tumor edge.

The receptor was derived from a man aged 60-69 years with non-small cell lung cancer. The sample comprised distant non-tumor lung tissue. The chain is built from TRBV6-6 and TRBJ2-7; D unclear. CDR3 nucleotides: TGTGTCAGCAGCCCACAGTGGGTCGAGCAGTACTTC. It codes for CVSSPQWVEQYF.